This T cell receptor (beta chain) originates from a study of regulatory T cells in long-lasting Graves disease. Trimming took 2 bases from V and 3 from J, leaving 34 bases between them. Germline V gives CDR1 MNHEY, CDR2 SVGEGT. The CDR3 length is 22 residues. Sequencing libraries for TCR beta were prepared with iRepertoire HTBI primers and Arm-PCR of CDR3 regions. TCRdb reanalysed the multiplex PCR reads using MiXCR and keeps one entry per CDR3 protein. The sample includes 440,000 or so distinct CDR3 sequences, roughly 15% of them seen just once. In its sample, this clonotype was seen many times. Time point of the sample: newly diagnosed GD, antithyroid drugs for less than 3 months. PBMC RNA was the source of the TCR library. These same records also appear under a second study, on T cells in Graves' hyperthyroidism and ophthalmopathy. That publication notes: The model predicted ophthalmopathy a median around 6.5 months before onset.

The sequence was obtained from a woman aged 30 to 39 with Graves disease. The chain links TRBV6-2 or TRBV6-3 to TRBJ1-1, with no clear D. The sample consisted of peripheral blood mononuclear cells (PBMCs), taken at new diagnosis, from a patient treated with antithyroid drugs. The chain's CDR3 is CASSYLTNFGENGLSRDTEAFF. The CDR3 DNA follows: TGTGCCAGCAGTTACCTAACTAATTTCGGGGAAAACGGGCTAAGCCGGGACACTGAAGCTTTCTTT.